The clone carrying this TCR beta chain is a singleton in its sample. CDR3 size: 17 residues. Trimming removed 0 bases at V and 6 bases at J, with 17 bases between. CDR1 LGHNA and CDR2 YNFKEQ come from the germline V gene. The authors' processing: Nucleated cell number was recorded as an estimate derived from reference gene primer amplification. The repertoire was sequenced with immunoSEQ multiplex PCR; TCRdb's copy has only in-frame clones and lacks some. Clone size and the V and J calls come from that table; the DNA yielded D and trimming. This table has over 600,000 clones, 90% appearing once. This entry is derived from a study of blood T cell repertoires in COVID-19. Study as a whole: Sources were T cells, B-cell-depleted T cells, or PBMCs; the material itself was cDNA or gDNA.

This chain connects TRBV4-2 to TRBJ2-2, with TRBD2 as a possible D gene (6 bases). The TCR was taken from a woman under 30 with acute or convalescent COVID-19. The sample comprised peripheral blood. CDR3 nucleotide sequence: TGTGCCAGCAGCCAAGATCGGCCCGGCGGGGAGGCCGGGGAGCTGTTTTTT. This translates into CASSQDRPGGEAGELFF.